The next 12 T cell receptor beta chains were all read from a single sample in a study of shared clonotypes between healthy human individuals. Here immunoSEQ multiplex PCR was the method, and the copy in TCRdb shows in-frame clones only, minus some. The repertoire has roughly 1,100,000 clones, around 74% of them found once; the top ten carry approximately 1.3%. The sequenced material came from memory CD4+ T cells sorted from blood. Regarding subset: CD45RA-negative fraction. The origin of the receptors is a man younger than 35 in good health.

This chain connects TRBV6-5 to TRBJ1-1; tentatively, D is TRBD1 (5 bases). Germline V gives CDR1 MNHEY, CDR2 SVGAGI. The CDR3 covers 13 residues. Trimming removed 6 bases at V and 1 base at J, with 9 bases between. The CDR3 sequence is CASRNGGNTEAFF. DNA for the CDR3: TGTGCCAGCAGAAACGGGGGGAACACTGAAGCTTTCTTT.

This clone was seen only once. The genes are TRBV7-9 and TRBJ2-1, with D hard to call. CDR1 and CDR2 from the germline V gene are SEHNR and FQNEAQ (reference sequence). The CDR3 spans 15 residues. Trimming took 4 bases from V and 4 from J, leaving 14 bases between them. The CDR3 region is CASSSARSPYNEQFF. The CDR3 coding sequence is TGTGCCAGCAGCTCTGCCAGGAGCCCATACAATGAGCAGTTCTTC.

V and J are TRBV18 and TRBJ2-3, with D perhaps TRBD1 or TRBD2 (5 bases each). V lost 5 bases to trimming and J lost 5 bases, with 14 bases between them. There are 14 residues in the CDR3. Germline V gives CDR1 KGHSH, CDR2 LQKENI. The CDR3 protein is CASSARDQRDTQYF. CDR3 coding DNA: TGTGCCAGCTCAGCCCGGGACCAGCGAGATACGCAGTATTTT.

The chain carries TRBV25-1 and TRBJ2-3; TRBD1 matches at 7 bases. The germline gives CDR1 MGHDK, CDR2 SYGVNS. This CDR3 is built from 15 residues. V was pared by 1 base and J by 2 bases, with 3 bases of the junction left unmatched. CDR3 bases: TGTGCCAGCAGTGAATTCAGGGGGAACACAGATACGCAGTATTTT. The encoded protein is CASSEFRGNTDTQYF.

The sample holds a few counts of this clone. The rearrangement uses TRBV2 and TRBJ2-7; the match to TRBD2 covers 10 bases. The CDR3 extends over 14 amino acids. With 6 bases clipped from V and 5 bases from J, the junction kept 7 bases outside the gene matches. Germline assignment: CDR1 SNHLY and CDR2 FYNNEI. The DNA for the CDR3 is TGTGCCAGCAGCCCAAAGCGGGAGGGCGACGAGCAGTACTTC. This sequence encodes CASSPKREGDEQYF.

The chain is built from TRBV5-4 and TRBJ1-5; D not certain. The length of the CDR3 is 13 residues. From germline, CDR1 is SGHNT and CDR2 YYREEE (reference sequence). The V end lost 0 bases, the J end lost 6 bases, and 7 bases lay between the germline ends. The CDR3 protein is CASSLAGSQPQHF. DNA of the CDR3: TGTGCCAGCAGCTTGGCGGGGAGTCAGCCCCAGCATTTT.

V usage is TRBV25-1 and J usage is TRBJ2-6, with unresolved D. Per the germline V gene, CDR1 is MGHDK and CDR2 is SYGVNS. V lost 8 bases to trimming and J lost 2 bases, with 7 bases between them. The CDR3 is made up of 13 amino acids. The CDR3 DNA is TGTGCCAGCTCGGACGCTGGGGCCAACGTCCTGACTTTC. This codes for CASSDAGANVLTF.

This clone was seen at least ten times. CDR3 DNA sequence: TGTGCCAGTATCCCCCACGGGGGTCCTAGCTCCTACGAGCAGTACTTC. Its translation is CASIPHGGPSSYEQYF. V and J are TRBV19 and TRBJ2-7, with D perhaps matching TRBD2 (6 bases). From germline, CDR1 is LNHDA and CDR2 SQIVND (reference sequence). CDR3 length equals 16 residues. Trimming left V 7 bases short and J 0 bases short, with 19 bases between.

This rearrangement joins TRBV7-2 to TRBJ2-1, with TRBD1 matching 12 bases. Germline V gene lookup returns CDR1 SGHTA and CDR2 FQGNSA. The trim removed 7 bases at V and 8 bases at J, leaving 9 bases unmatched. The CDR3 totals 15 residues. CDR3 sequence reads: CASKGPGQGAYEQFF. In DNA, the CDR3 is TGTGCCAGCAAGGGCCCGGGACAGGGGGCCTATGAGCAGTTCTTC.

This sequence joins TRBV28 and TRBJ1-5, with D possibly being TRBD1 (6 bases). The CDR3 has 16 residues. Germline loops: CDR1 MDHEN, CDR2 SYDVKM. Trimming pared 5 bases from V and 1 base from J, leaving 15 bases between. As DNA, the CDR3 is TGTGCCAGCAGTACCCCCCGGGACACCAGCAATCAGCCCCAGCATTTT. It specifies CASSTPRDTSNQPQHF.

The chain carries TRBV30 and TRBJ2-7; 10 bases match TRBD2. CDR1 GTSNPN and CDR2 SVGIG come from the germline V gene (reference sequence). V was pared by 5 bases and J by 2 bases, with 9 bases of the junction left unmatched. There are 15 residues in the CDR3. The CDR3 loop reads CAWASQTSGPYEQYF. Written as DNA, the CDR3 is TGTGCCTGGGCCTCTCAGACTAGCGGGCCCTACGAGCAGTACTTC.

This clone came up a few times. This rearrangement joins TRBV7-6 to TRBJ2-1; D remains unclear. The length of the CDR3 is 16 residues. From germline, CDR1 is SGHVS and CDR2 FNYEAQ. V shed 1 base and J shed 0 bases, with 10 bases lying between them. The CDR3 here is CASSLEGPSSYNEQFF. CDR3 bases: TGTGCCAGCAGCTTAGAAGGGCCCTCCTCCTACAATGAGCAGTTCTTC.